This entry lists 17 T cell receptor beta chains sequenced from one sample in a study of OX40 agonist ivuxolimab in advanced cancers. TCRdb's table, derived via immunoSEQ multiplex PCR, lists solely in-frame clones and lacks some. Of some 58,000 clones listed, about 83% were seen once; the top ten hold 0.6% to 0.7%. The sample here was CD4+ or CD8+ T cells sorted from blood, taken in a trial of the OX40 agonist ivuxolimab. The source of these receptors is an adult with an advanced solid tumor such as melanoma, head and neck, liver or kidney cancer.

The V and J genes are TRBV5-4 and TRBJ2-7, with TRBD2 identical over 11 bases. CDR1 is SGHNT, CDR2 YYREEE, per germline (reference sequence). The J segment lost 3 bases and the V segment lost 0 bases, leaving 5 bases of the junction unmatched. The CDR3 length is 16 residues. The CDR3 region is CASSLGLAGGDYEQYF. The CDR3, as DNA: TGTGCCAGCAGCTTGGGGCTAGCGGGAGGTGACTACGAGCAGTACTTC. The variable domain in full, with the rest retrieved from reference TRBV5-4 and TRBJ2-7, is ETGVTQSPTHLIKTRGQQVTLRCSSQSGHNTVSWYQQALGQGPQFIFQYYREEENGRGNFPPRFSGLQFPNYSSELNVNALELDDSALYLCASSLGLAGGDYEQYFGPGTRLTVT.

The chain has TRBV7-9 and TRBJ2-1, with 8 positions matching TRBD1. After removal of 3 bases from V and 12 bases from J, the junction contained 4 bases not matched to a gene. This CDR3 is built from 12 residues. Looked up from germline, CDR1 is SEHNR and CDR2 is FQNEAQ (reference sequence). The CDR3 spells CASSFRDRRQFF. The CDR3 DNA sequence: TGTGCCAGCAGCTTCCGGGACAGGAGGCAGTTCTTC.

CDR3 protein: CASSEALPPYEQYF. CDR3 nucleotide sequence: TGTGCCAGCAGTGAAGCACTGCCCCCCTACGAGCAGTACTTC. This chain joins TRBV6-1 and TRBJ2-7; D unclear. This CDR3 region has 14 residues. Per the germline V gene, CDR1 is MNHNS and CDR2 is SASEGT. V was cut by 0 bases and J by 2 bases, with 8 bases left in between.

The chain joins TRBV5-5 to TRBJ2-7; D ambiguous. CDR1 is SGHKS, CDR2 YYEKEE, per germline (reference sequence). Between the trimmed V and J ends, which lost 4 bases and 2 bases, there was a span of 10 bases. CDR3 length: 13 residues. The CDR3 loop is CASSRTDAYEQYF. DNA for the CDR3: TGTGCCAGCAGCCGGACGGATGCCTACGAGCAGTACTTC.

This sequence joins TRBV6-1 and TRBJ2-6; D remains ambiguous. This CDR3 spans 15 amino acids. Germline V gives CDR1 MNHNS, CDR2 SASEGT. V lost 1 base, J lost 0 bases, and 4 bases lay in between. Here the CDR3 DNA reads TGTGCCAGCAGTGAAGGGTACTCTGGGGCCAACGTCCTGACTTTC. Protein sequence: CASSEGYSGANVLTF.

There are a few counts of this clone. The gene calls are TRBV2 and TRBJ1-2, with 9 bases that match TRBD1. With V trimmed by 5 bases and J by 8 bases, 9 bases remained unmatched. Germline V gene lookup returns CDR1 SNHLY and CDR2 FYNNEI. This CDR3 has 14 amino acids. The CDR3 loop is CASSQTGGTIGYTF. The CDR3 DNA follows: TGTGCCAGCAGTCAGACAGGGGGGACTATAGGCTACACCTTC.

V and J are TRBV5-4 and TRBJ2-7; a weak D match, TRBD2 (5 bases). Germline values: CDR1 SGHNT, CDR2 YYREEE (reference sequence). The CDR3 sequence is 12 residues long. The V gene lost 4 bases and the J gene lost 3 bases, with 8 bases spanning the gap. The CDR3 loop reads CASSAADYEQYF. DNA of the CDR3: TGTGCCAGCAGCGCAGCGGACTACGAGCAGTACTTC.

CDR3 DNA: TGTGCCAGCATCAAGGACACTCCCTCGCGGCAGTACTTC. It is translated as CASIKDTPSRQYF. The V gene is TRBV6-1, the J gene TRBJ2-5; TRBD1 might be the D (5 bases). With 7 bases removed from V and 11 bases from J, the gap between germline ends came to 20 bases. This CDR3 comprises 13 residues. Germline assignment: CDR1 MNHNS and CDR2 SASEGT.

The chain is built from TRBV5-1 and TRBJ2-5, with no clear D. The CDR3 length is 14 residues. Germline loops: CDR1 SGHRS, CDR2 YFSETQ. The V end was cut by 3 bases, the J end by 4 bases, with 13 bases between. CDR3: CASSSSSVLETQYF. CDR3 nucleotides: TGCGCCAGCAGCTCTAGTTCGGTGTTAGAGACCCAGTACTTC.

This clone was detected only a few times. This rearrangement joins TRBV7-8 to TRBJ2-1; 13 nucleotides line up with TRBD2. The CDR3 has 16 amino acids. Losses at the gene ends were 4 bases for V and 7 bases for J; bases not matched to a gene: 7. CDR1 SGHVS and CDR2 FQNEAQ come from the germline V gene. The CDR3 DNA sequence: TGTGCCAGCAGCTCTACACCGGGACTAGCGGGAAATGAGCAGTTCTTC. This sequence encodes CASSSTPGLAGNEQFF.

This rearrangement joins TRBV19 to TRBJ2-3; D uncertain. Germline CDR1 LNHDA, CDR2 SQIVND (reference sequence). Deletions cut 0 bases from V and 14 bases from J, with 18 bases between. This CDR3 is built from 14 residues. The CDR3 sequence is CASSIDRRSYGSYF. The DNA for the CDR3 is TGTGCCAGTAGTATAGATCGTAGATCTTACGGGTCGTATTTT.

This chain uses TRBV15 with TRBJ2-7, with D unresolved. The CDR3 runs to 15 residues. CDR1 and CDR2 from the germline V gene are LNHNV and YYDKDF (reference sequence). V gave up 3 bases and J gave up 5 bases, with 17 bases separating them. The CDR3 nucleotides are TGTGCCACCAGCAGGCGCCAGCTGGATTTCAACGAGCAGTACTTC. Encoded protein: CATSRRQLDFNEQYF.

The CDR3 coding sequence is TGTGCCAGCAGCTTAGGTGCGGGGAGCACTGAAGCTTTCTTT. The encoded protein is CASSLGAGSTEAFF. The chain employs TRBV11-3 and TRBJ1-1, with no clear D. Germline loops: CDR1 SGHNT, CDR2 YENEEA. V lost 1 base and J 4 bases, leaving 10 bases between the germline ends. The CDR3 sequence is 14 residues long.

A word on this clone: Sequence at one end of the junction differs from germline and may be a read error. The chain recombines TRBV2 with TRBJ2-7; D gene ambiguous. The CDR3 extends over 13 amino acids. The germline V gene has CDR1 SNHLY and CDR2 FYNNEI. CDR3 sequence: CASSLGIPYVQYF. In nucleotides, the CDR3 is TGTGCCAGCAGCTTAGGGATACCCTACGTGCAGTACTTC.

The sample holds one count of this clone. This sample includes further DNA sequences coding for the same CDR3. This chain joins TRBV27 and TRBJ2-5; D is undetermined. The CDR3 spans 17 residues. Germline CDR1 reads MNHEY; CDR2 reads SMNVEV (reference sequence). Trimming removed 2 bases from V and 5 bases from J, with 21 bases in between. The chain's CDR3 is CASSLAPAGSWQETQYF. CDR3 nucleotides: TGTGCCAGCAGTTTAGCCCCCGCCGGCTCTTGGCAGGAGACCCAGTACTTC.

The CDR3 here is CASSDSQGYGTDTQYF. The CDR3 bases are TGTGCCAGCAGTGATTCACAGGGTTACGGCACAGATACGCAGTATTTT. The chain couples TRBV25-1 to TRBJ2-3, with D possibly TRBD1 on 6 matching bases. The CDR3 runs to 16 residues. Per germline, CDR1 MGHDK and CDR2 SYGVNS. V was clipped by 3 bases and J by 1 base, with 14 bases between them.

The gene calls are TRBV29-1 and TRBJ1-1; D not resolved. Germline loops: CDR1 SQVTM, CDR2 ANQGSEA. The CDR3 consists of 14 residues. Between the trimmed V and J ends, which lost 1 base and 5 bases, there was a span of 14 bases. CDR3 in DNA: TGCAGCGTTGAAGGACCGGGCAGAAGGACTGAAGCTTTCTTT. Amino acid sequence: CSVEGPGRRTEAFF.